Presented here are 3 T cell receptor beta chains from one specimen sequenced in a study of blood T cell repertoires in COVID-19. Here immunoSEQ multiplex PCR was the method, and the copy in TCRdb shows in-frame clones only, minus some. Among roughly 80,000 clones listed, 76% were seen once. Specimen: peripheral blood. The receptors shown here come from a man in his sixties or seventies with active or convalescent COVID-19.

The chain links TRBV4-1 to TRBJ1-5; 7 bases line up with TRBD1. V was clipped by 0 bases and J by 3 bases; unmatched bases: 8. CDR3 length: 17 amino acids. CDR1 is MGHRA and CDR2 is YSYEKL in the germline V gene. As DNA, the CDR3 is TGCGCCAGCAGCCAAGACGGGGGACAGTGGCTCAATCAGCCCCAGCATTTT. Protein product: CASSQDGGQWLNQPQHF.

V usage is TRBV4-1 and J usage is TRBJ1-2, with D hard to call. The CDR3 runs to 17 residues. The V gene lost 4 bases and the J gene lost 5 bases, with 23 bases spanning the gap. In germline, CDR1 is MGHRA, CDR2 YSYEKL. CDR3 protein: CASSRGLGIGYQYGYTF. The CDR3 coding sequence is TGCGCCAGCAGCCGAGGGTTGGGCATCGGATATCAATATGGCTACACCTTC.

This clone was seen a single time. V usage is TRBV7-9 and J usage is TRBJ1-4, with 10 bases lining up with TRBD1. CDR3 size: 14 residues. The germline gives CDR1 SEHNR, CDR2 FQNEAQ (reference sequence). Unmatched junction bases numbered 7, after V lost 7 bases and J lost 8 bases. The CDR3 is CASTPGTGEEKLFF. CDR3 DNA: TGTGCCAGCACACCCGGGACAGGGGAAGAAAAACTGTTTTTT.